The clone carrying this T cell receptor beta chain was seen ten or more times. Its specificity is unknown. This entry comes from a study of T cells in Graves' hyperthyroidism and ophthalmopathy. Study-wide results and limits: The model made its ophthalmopathy prediction, and onset followed a median roughly 6.5 months later.

Per germline, CDR1 SEHNR and CDR2 FQNEAQ (reference sequence). V lost 1 base, J lost 7 bases, and 8 bases lay in between. This CDR3 has 13 amino acids. TCR beta CDR3 regions were amplified from RNA. With the HTBI primer set, the TCR CDR3 went through a first round of RT-PCR. Each CDR3 protein gets one entry after TCRdb re-called the multiplex PCR reads with MiXCR. The sample lists approximately 380,000 distinct CDR3 sequences, roughly 18% occurring once. J is TRBJ2-4 and V is TRBV7-9, with unresolved D. The sequenced sample consisted of blood. This TCR came from a man aged 18 to 30 with Graves' ophthalmopathy. CDR3 bases: TGTGCCAGCAGCTTAGGTGCGAGGAACATTCAGTACTTC. As protein: CASSLGARNIQYF.